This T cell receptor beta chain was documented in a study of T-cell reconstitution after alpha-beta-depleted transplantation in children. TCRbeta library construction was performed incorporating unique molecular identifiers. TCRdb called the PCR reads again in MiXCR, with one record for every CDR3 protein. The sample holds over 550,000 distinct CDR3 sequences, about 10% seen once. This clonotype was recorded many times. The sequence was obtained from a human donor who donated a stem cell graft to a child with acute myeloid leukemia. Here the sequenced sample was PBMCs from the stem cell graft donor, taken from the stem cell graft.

As DNA, the CDR3 is TGCAGTGCTAGAGAGGTCACAATAACCTACGAGCAGTACTTC. Translating it yields CSAREVTITYEQYF. The genes are TRBV20-1 and TRBJ2-7; D uncertain. The germline V and J ends were trimmed by 0 bases and 2 bases, with 11 bases remaining between them. CDR3 length: 14 residues. The V gene's germline CDR1 is DFQATT and CDR2 SNEGSKA (reference sequence).